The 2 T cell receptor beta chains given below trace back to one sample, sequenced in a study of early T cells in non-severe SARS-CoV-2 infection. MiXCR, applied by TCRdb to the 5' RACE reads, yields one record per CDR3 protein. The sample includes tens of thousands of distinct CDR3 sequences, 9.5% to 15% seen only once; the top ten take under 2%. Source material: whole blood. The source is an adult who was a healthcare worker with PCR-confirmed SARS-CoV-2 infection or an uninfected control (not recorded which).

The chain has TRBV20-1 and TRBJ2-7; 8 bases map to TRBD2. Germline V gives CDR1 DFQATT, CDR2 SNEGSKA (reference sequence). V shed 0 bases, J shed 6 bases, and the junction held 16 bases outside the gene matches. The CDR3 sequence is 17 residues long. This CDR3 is CSARDRKTGTRGFEQYF. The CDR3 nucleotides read TGCAGTGCTAGAGATCGGAAAACCGGGACTAGAGGATTCGAGCAGTACTTC.

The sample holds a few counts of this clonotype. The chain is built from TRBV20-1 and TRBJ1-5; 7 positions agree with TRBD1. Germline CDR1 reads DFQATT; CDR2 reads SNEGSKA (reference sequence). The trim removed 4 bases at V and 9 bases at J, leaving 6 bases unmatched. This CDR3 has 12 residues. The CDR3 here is CSAKTGILPQHF. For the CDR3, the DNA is TGCAGTGCTAAGACAGGGATTTTGCCCCAGCATTTT.